The following is a T cell receptor beta chain sequence with its context. Its antigen is currently not known. No qualities accompany the bases; no much larger clone lies one base away. The sample is drawn from a study of technical replicates of blood from several donors (dated by TCRdb to 2017 to 2019). Library preparation used the immunoSEQ multiplex PCR assay. TCRdb holds this immuneACCESS table with in-frame rearrangements only. Some clones are missing; in checked studies, unresolved V genes explain under half, and the rest has no known cause. The sample includes 65,000 to 75,000 clones, with about 86% observed a single time. The top ten clones comprise about 5% of the sample. V loses 4 bases at its end and J loses 2 bases; junction bases beyond the gene matches: 6. CDR1 and CDR2 are read off the germline V gene as MGHRA and YSYEKL. The CDR3 starts with the cysteine, ends with the phenylalanine, and has 15 residues. Here the CDR3 DNA is all that survives: 45 bases in frame from base 1.

The specimen was PBMCs. Rearrangement joined TRBV4-1 to TRBJ2-5; 8 junctional bases match TRBD2. The receptor was derived from a human donor in good health. Some clones in this sample may be carry-over from other donors' samples. This receptor has the CDR3 CASSPGEREQETQYF. The DNA sequence is given as TGCGCCAGCAGCCCCGGGGAGCGGGAGCAAGAGACCCAGTACTTC.